The 5 T cell receptor beta chains below all came from one sample that was sequenced in a study of blood T cells in healthy people across ages. Primed by a sample-barcoded 5' primer and a J-beta primer mix, a second PCR proceeded for about 7 to 12 cycles. Each CDR3 protein is one row after TCRdb ran MiXCR on the 5' RACE reads. The top ten hold 23% of the sample, which has 1.8 million or so distinct CDR3 sequences, about two fifths seen once. Specimen: blood. These receptors were taken from a human donor in good health.

This chain connects TRBV12-3 or TRBV12-4 to TRBJ1-5; D gene ambiguous. Trimming left V 3 bases short and J 6 bases short, with 9 bases between. There are 13 residues in the CDR3. This chain's CDR3 is CASSLGFIQPQHF. CDR3 sequence (DNA): TGTGCCAGCAGTTTGGGTTTCATTCAGCCCCAGCATTTT.

The chain recombines TRBV11-1 with TRBJ1-1, with D possibly TRBD1 on 6 matching bases. Looked up from germline, CDR1 is SGHAT and CDR2 is FQDESV (reference sequence). CDR3 length: 16 amino acids. V was pared by 3 bases and J by 3 bases, with 17 bases between. The DNA for the CDR3 is TGTGCCAGCAGCTTGCGACTCTGGGGGCGCGACACTGAAGCTTTCTTT. Its protein is CASSLRLWGRDTEAFF.

This clonotype turned up a few times. J is TRBJ2-1 and V is TRBV7-6; D is undetermined. Germline CDR1 SGHVS, CDR2 FNYEAQ. V dropped 3 bases and J dropped 5 bases, with 14 bases sitting between them. The CDR3 totals 15 residues. CDR3 coding DNA: TGTGCCAGCAGCTTCCGACTGGATTCCGACAATGAGCAGTTCTTC. It codes for CASSFRLDSDNEQFF.

This clonotype was observed a handful of times. CDR3 nucleotides: TGTGCCAGCAGCCCTTTTAGGAACTACGAGCAGTACTTC. As protein: CASSPFRNYEQYF. The V and J genes are TRBV6-5 and TRBJ2-7, with D hard to call. Germline V CDR1 and CDR2: MNHEY, SVGAGI. The CDR3 sequence is 13 residues long. The ends were cut back, 6 bases at V and 3 bases at J, with 12 bases in the middle.

This clonotype was seen a handful of times. The chain carries TRBV6-2 or TRBV6-3 and TRBJ2-2; possible D gene TRBD2, 5 bases. The CDR3 sequence is 13 residues long. V was cut by 5 bases and J by 1 base, with 5 bases left in between. The V gene's germline CDR1 is MNHEY and CDR2 SVGEGT. The CDR3 is CASSRGNTGELFF. As DNA, the CDR3 is TGTGCCAGCAGTCGGGGGAACACCGGGGAGCTGTTTTTT.